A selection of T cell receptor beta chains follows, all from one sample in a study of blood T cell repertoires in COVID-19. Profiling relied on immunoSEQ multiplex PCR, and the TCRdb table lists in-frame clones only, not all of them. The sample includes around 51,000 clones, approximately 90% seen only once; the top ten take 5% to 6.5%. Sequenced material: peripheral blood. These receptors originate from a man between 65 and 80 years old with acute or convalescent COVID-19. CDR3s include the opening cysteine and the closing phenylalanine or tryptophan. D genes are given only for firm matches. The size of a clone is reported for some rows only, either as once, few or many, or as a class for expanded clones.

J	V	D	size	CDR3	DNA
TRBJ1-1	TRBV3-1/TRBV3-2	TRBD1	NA	CASRPRTGPNTEAFF	TGTGCCAGCAGGCCTCGGACAGGGCCGAACACTGAAGCTTTCTTT
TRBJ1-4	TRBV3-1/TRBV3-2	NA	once	CASSHLKEKLFF	TGTGCCAGCAGCCATCTTAAAGAAAAACTGTTTTTT
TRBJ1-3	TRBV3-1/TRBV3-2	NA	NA	CASSQRGSGNTIYF	TGTGCCAGCAGCCAACGGGGCTCTGGAAACACCATATATTTT
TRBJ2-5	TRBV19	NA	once	CASSPHLYQETQYF	TGTGCCAGTAGTCCCCACTTGTACCAAGAGACCCAGTACTTC
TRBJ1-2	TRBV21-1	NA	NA	CASSKRVLLNYGYTF	TGTGCCAGCAGCAAGAGGGTCCTCCTTAACTATGGCTACACCTTC
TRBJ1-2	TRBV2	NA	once	CASSESGQLYGYTF	TGTGCCAGCAGTGAAAGTGGGCAGTTATATGGCTACACCTTC
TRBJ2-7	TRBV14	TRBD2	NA	CASSQSIPPAGHSYEQYF	TGTGCCAGCAGCCAATCAATACCCCCAGCGGGGCATTCCTACGAGCAGTACTTC
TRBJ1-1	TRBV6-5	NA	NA	CASRRRRDTEAFF	TGTGCCAGCAGACGGAGGCGGGACACTGAAGCTTTCTTT
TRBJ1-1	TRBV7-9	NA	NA	CASRTHRELNTEAFF	TGTGCCAGCAGAACCCACAGGGAGCTGAACACTGAAGCTTTCTTT
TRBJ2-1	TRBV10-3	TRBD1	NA	CAISDPPGTGYNEQFF	TGTGCCATCAGTGATCCTCCAGGGACAGGGTACAATGAGCAGTTCTTC
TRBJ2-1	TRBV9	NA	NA	CASSVRGGGGHNEQFF	TGTGCCAGCAGCGTGAGGGGGGGCGGAGGACACAATGAGCAGTTCTTC
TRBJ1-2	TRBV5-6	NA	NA	CASSLSGYKDGYTF	TGTGCCAGCAGCTTGTCCGGGTACAAGGATGGCTACACCTTC
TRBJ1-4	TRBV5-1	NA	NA	CASRSSGRRNEKLFF	TGCGCCAGCCGTTCCTCCGGGAGGCGTAATGAAAAACTGTTTTTT
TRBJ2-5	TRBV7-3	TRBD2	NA	CASRPGRDYQETQYF	TGTGCCAGCAGGCCGGGGAGGGACTACCAAGAGACCCAGTACTTC
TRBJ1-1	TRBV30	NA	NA	CAWRQMNTEAFF	TGTGCCTGGAGACAGATGAACACTGAAGCTTTCTTT
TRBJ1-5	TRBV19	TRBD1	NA	CASSIGPPGQGRNQPQHF	TGTGCCAGTAGTATAGGTCCTCCGGGACAGGGGCGCAATCAGCCCCAGCATTTT
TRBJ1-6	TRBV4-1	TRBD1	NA	CASSPKFTGGLSPLHF	TGCGCCAGCAGCCCAAAGTTTACAGGGGGCCTCTCACCCCTCCACTTT
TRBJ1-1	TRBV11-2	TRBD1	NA	CASTLERPGTGATEAFF	TGTGCCAGCACCCTAGAGAGGCCCGGGACAGGGGCCACTGAAGCTTTCTTT
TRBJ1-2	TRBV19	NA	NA	CASSIGGHEYGYTF	TGTGCCAGTAGTATAGGGGGGCATGAGTATGGCTACACCTTC
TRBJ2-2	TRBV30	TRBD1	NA	CAWSRLIGQGANTGELFF	TGTGCCTGGAGCCGCTTAATCGGACAGGGCGCGAACACCGGGGAGCTGTTTTTT
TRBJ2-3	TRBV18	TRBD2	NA	CASSPSVAGLRTDTQYF	TGTGCCAGCTCACCATCGGTGGCGGGACTACGCACAGATACGCAGTATTTT
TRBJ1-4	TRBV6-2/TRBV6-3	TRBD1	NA	CASSYSGTGTEKLFF	TGTGCCAGCAGTTACAGCGGGACAGGGACTGAAAAACTGTTTTTT
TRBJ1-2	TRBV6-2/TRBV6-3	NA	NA	CASSYRGSFGYTF	TGTGCCAGCAGTTACAGGGGATCCTTTGGCTACACCTTC
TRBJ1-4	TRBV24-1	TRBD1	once	CATSDGQGGEKLFF	TGTGCCACCAGTGATGGACAGGGCGGTGAAAAACTGTTTTTT
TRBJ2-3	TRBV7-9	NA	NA	CASSLQGSTDTQYF	TGTGCCAGCAGCTTACAGGGAAGCACAGATACGCAGTATTTT
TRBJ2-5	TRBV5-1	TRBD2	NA	CASSLANGGTSGEETQYF	TGCGCCAGCAGCTTGGCCAACGGCGGTACTAGCGGGGAAGAGACCCAGTACTTC
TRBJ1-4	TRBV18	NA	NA	CASSPRARTADHNEKLFF	TGTGCCAGCTCACCACGGGCTCGGACTGCTGACCATAATGAAAAACTGTTTTTT
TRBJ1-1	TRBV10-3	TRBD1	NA	CAIDRGEGTEAFF	TGTGCCATCGACAGGGGAGAGGGCACTGAAGCTTTCTTT
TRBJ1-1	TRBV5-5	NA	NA	CASSSRGGRVVNTEAFF	TGTGCCAGCAGCTCCCGGGGAGGCAGAGTCGTGAACACTGAAGCTTTCTTT
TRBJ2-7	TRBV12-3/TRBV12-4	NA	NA	CASSSGTVYEQYF	TGTGCCAGCAGTTCGGGGACTGTCTACGAGCAGTACTTC
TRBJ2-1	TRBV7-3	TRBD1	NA	CASSLISGVRGQGRNEQFF	TGTGCCAGCAGCTTAATCTCGGGAGTCCGGGGACAGGGGAGAAATGAGCAGTTCTTC
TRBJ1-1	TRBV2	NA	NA	CASSGLGGAGDTEAFF	TGTGCCAGCAGCGGGCTGGGGGGGGCTGGTGACACTGAAGCTTTCTTT
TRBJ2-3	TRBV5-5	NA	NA	CASSWWASTDTQYF	TGTGCCAGCAGCTGGTGGGCTAGCACAGATACGCAGTATTTT
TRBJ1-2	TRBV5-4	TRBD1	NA	CASRGQGAGYGYTF	TGTGCCAGCAGGGGACAGGGGGCTGGCTATGGCTACACCTTC
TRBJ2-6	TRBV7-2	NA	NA	CASSTRQAGANVLTF	TGTGCCAGCAGCACCAGACAGGCGGGGGCCAACGTCCTGACTTTC
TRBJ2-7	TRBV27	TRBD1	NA	CASRRTGRGEQYF	TGTGCCAGCAGGAGGACAGGGAGAGGAGAGCAGTACTTC
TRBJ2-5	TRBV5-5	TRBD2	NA	CASSLTETSGGQETQYF	TGTGCCAGCAGCTTGACGGAAACTAGCGGGGGCCAAGAGACCCAGTACTTC
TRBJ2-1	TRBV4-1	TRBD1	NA	CASSQEGGQLRTGRYNEQFF	TGCGCCAGCAGCCAAGAAGGAGGACAGTTAAGGACAGGGAGGTACAATGAGCAGTTCTTC